This is a list of T cell receptor beta chains from one sample in a study of technical replicates of blood from a few donors. The method was immunoSEQ multiplex PCR; TCRdb's version includes in-frame clones alone and lacks a portion of them. The sample has over 50,000 clones; more than 85% are singletons. The sequencing sample was made of PBMCs. The receptors stem from a human donor in good health. Some clones in this sample may be carry-over from other donors' samples. CDR3s include the opening cysteine and the closing phenylalanine or tryptophan. Each record gives: D gene, V gene, J gene, clone size, CDR3 DNA, CDR3 protein. The D gene is left open where the match is weak. The size field is filled for only some rows; it gives once, few, many or a size class.

D: -; V: TRBV5-1; J: TRBJ2-7; size: -; DNA: TGCGCCAGCAGCTTCACGACGGGCTCCTACGAGCAGTACTTC; CDR3: CASSFTTGSYEQYF
D: -; V: TRBV5-1; J: TRBJ1-5; size: -; DNA: TGCGCCAGCAGCTCTGGTGGACTCCATCAGCCCCAGCATTTT; CDR3: CASSSGGLHQPQHF
D: TRBD1; V: TRBV7-3; J: TRBJ2-3; size: few; DNA: TGTGCCAGCAGCTTAAAGGGGGCTAGCACAGATACGCAGTATTTT; CDR3: CASSLKGASTDTQYF
D: -; V: TRBV6-5; J: TRBJ1-3; size: -; DNA: TGTGCCAGCAGTCGGCAGGGCTCTGGAAACACCATATATTTT; CDR3: CASSRQGSGNTIYF
D: TRBD1; V: TRBV4-2; J: TRBJ2-5; size: -; DNA: TGTGCCAGCAGCCATGCACAGGGGGGTTCGGGAGAGACCCAGTACTTC; CDR3: CASSHAQGGSGETQYF
D: -; V: TRBV2; J: TRBJ1-2; size: few; DNA: TGTGCCAGCAGAGAGACAGGCTTTAGACCCCCACACTATGGCTACACCTTC; CDR3: CASRETGFRPPHYGYTF
D: -; V: TRBV5-1; J: TRBJ1-6; size: -; DNA: TGCGCCAGCAGCTTGTATCGGGGAAATTCACCCCTCCACTTT; CDR3: CASSLYRGNSPLHF
D: -; V: TRBV29-1; J: TRBJ1-1; size: once; DNA: TGCAGCGTTGACCAGAACACTGAAGCTTTCTTT; CDR3: CSVDQNTEAFF
D: -; V: TRBV9; J: TRBJ2-7; size: -; DNA: TGTGCCAGCAGCGTAGAGAGGGGGGGCTACGAGCAGTACTTC; CDR3: CASSVERGGYEQYF
D: -; V: TRBV4-3; J: TRBJ2-7; size: -; DNA: TGCGCCAGCAGCCAACAGCGACAGGGAGGCTACGAGCAGTACTTC; CDR3: CASSQQRQGGYEQYF
D: -; V: TRBV27; J: TRBJ2-7; size: -; DNA: TGTGCCAGCAGTTTATGGGCCAGCGGTGGCGAGCAGTACTTC; CDR3: CASSLWASGGEQYF
D: -; V: TRBV19; J: TRBJ1-2; size: many; DNA: TGTGCCAGTAGTCCCTCCTTGGACAGAAACTATGGCTACACCTTC; CDR3: CASSPSLDRNYGYTF
D: TRBD2; V: TRBV6-1; J: TRBJ2-3; size: -; DNA: TGTGCCAGCAGCGGGGTTAGCGGGGGCCTGAATACGCAGTATTTT; CDR3: CASSGVSGGLNTQYF
D: TRBD2; V: TRBV10-3; J: TRBJ2-2; size: few; DNA: TGTGCCATCAGTGTCGGCGGCGGGGGGGCCGGCGGGGAGCTGTTTTTT; CDR3: CAISVGGGGAGGELFF
D: TRBD1; V: TRBV6-5; J: TRBJ2-7; size: -; DNA: TGTGCCAGCACCTCGACAGGGGGCCCCAACGAGCAGTACTTC; CDR3: CASTSTGGPNEQYF
D: -; V: TRBV5-4; J: TRBJ1-4; size: -; DNA: TGTGCCAGCAGCTTGGCCGGGACAAAAAATGAAAAACTGTTTTTT; CDR3: CASSLAGTKNEKLFF
D: TRBD2; V: TRBV7-3; J: TRBJ2-1; size: -; DNA: TGTGCCAGCAGCTTGGTGGCTAGCGGGTGGGATGAGCAGTTCTTC; CDR3: CASSLVASGWDEQFF
D: TRBD1; V: TRBV5-1; J: TRBJ1-1; size: -; DNA: TGCGCCAGCGCTCGGACAGGGCAATCTGAAGCTTTCTTT; CDR3: CASARTGQSEAFF
D: TRBD2; V: TRBV6-6; J: TRBJ2-7; size: -; DNA: TGTGCCAGCAGACACACAACTAGCGGGGAGTACGAGCAGTACTTC; CDR3: CASRHTTSGEYEQYF
D: -; V: TRBV30; J: TRBJ2-5; size: once; DNA: TGTGCCTGGAGTCTGGGCGGGACGAGGGAGACCCAGTACTTC; CDR3: CAWSLGGTRETQYF
D: -; V: TRBV7-8; J: TRBJ1-1; size: -; DNA: TGTGCCAGCAGCTTAGTCCGCCCGACAGGTTTTTACACTGAAGCTTTCTTT; CDR3: CASSLVRPTGFYTEAFF
D: TRBD1; V: TRBV15; J: TRBJ2-3; size: -; DNA: TGTGCCACCAGCAGAGTGTGGGGACAGAGGGCAGATACGCAGTATTTT; CDR3: CATSRVWGQRADTQYF
D: TRBD1; V: TRBV6-1; J: TRBJ1-1; size: few; DNA: TGTGCCAGCAGGGACAGGGAGAACACTGAAGCTTTCTTT; CDR3: CASRDRENTEAFF
D: TRBD1; V: TRBV7-9; J: TRBJ2-2; size: -; DNA: TGTGCCAGCAGCTATAGGGCCCCCCCCCGACAGGGAGACACCGGGGAGCTGTTTTTT; CDR3: CASSYRAPPRQGDTGELFF
D: -; V: TRBV27; J: TRBJ2-5; size: -; DNA: TGTGCCAGCAGTTTAGTTTCTACCCTCGGGGAGACCCAGTACTTC; CDR3: CASSLVSTLGETQYF
D: -; V: TRBV4-3; J: TRBJ1-3; size: -; DNA: TGCGCCAGCAGCCAAGGTTCCGGAGTGAATACCATATATTTT; CDR3: CASSQGSGVNTIYF
D: -; V: TRBV7-9; J: TRBJ1-2; size: -; DNA: TGTGCCAGCAGCTTAGCAGGTACAGGGAATGGCTACACCTTC; CDR3: CASSLAGTGNGYTF
D: -; V: TRBV7-9; J: TRBJ2-7; size: few; DNA: TGTGCCAGCAGCTCCTCAGGGATGGGAAACGAGCAGTACTTC; CDR3: CASSSSGMGNEQYF
D: -; V: TRBV7-2; J: TRBJ1-4; size: once; DNA: TGTGCCAGCAGCTTATTTTTCGTAGCGGGGGAAAAACTGTTTTTT; CDR3: CASSLFFVAGEKLFF
D: -; V: TRBV7-2; J: TRBJ2-3; size: -; DNA: TGTGCCAGCAGCTTATTCCCCAGTTGGCAGAGCACAGATACGCAGTATTTT; CDR3: CASSLFPSWQSTDTQYF
D: -; V: TRBV5-1; J: TRBJ1-2; size: -; DNA: TGCGCCAGCAGCCGATCGACGGGGAATTATGGCTACACCTTC; CDR3: CASSRSTGNYGYTF
D: TRBD1; V: TRBV10-3; J: TRBJ1-1; size: -; DNA: TGTGCCATCAGTGCCCGACCGGGACAGGGGATAGAGTCTGAAGCTTTCTTT; CDR3: CAISARPGQGIESEAFF
D: -; V: TRBV4-2; J: TRBJ2-7; size: -; DNA: TGTGCCAGCAGCCAAGAGGACAGTAACTACGAGCAGTACTTC; CDR3: CASSQEDSNYEQYF
D: TRBD1; V: TRBV10-3; J: TRBJ1-2; size: -; DNA: TGTGCCATCAGGGACAGGGAATACTATGGCTACACCTTC; CDR3: CAIRDREYYGYTF
D: TRBD1; V: TRBV5-5; J: TRBJ1-1; size: -; DNA: TGTGCCAGCAGCAGAACCGGGACAGGGGAGAACACTGAAGCTTTCTTT; CDR3: CASSRTGTGENTEAFF
D: TRBD1; V: TRBV10-1; J: TRBJ1-6; size: few; DNA: TGCGCCAGCAGGAGGGACAGGAGTAATTCACCCCTCCACTTT; CDR3: CASRRDRSNSPLHF
D: -; V: TRBV4-3; J: TRBJ2-7; size: -; DNA: TGCGCCAGCAGCCTTACACTGACAGACGAGCAGTACTTC; CDR3: CASSLTLTDEQYF
D: -; V: TRBV6-6; J: TRBJ2-1; size: -; DNA: TGTGCCAGCAGCTTAGGACTTCCTTGGAGCGATGAGCAGTTCTTC; CDR3: CASSLGLPWSDEQFF
D: -; V: TRBV10-3; J: TRBJ2-1; size: -; DNA: TGTGCCATCAGTGAGTTGGGCAACCTAAACAATGAGCAGTTCTTC; CDR3: CAISELGNLNNEQFF
D: TRBD2; V: TRBV7-2; J: TRBJ2-1; size: once; DNA: TGTGCCAGCAGCACTTTAGCGGGGGGGCGAAGTGAGCAGTTCTTC; CDR3: CASSTLAGGRSEQFF
D: TRBD1; V: TRBV2; J: TRBJ1-2; size: -; DNA: TGTGCCAGCAGTGAAAGGGACAGGAGATCCTTGGGCTACACCTTC; CDR3: CASSERDRRSLGYTF
D: TRBD1; V: TRBV10-3; J: TRBJ2-1; size: -; DNA: TGTGCCATCAGTGATTTAGGGGGCAACAATGAGCAGTTCTTC; CDR3: CAISDLGGNNEQFF
D: TRBD2; V: TRBV9; J: TRBJ2-3; size: -; DNA: TGTGCCAGCAGCCCCCGACGGGAGGGAAACACAGATACGCAGTATTTT; CDR3: CASSPRREGNTDTQYF
D: TRBD2; V: TRBV4-3; J: TRBJ2-7; size: -; DNA: TGCGCCAGCAGCCAAGGCTTGACTAGCAACTACGAGCAGTACTTC; CDR3: CASSQGLTSNYEQYF
D: TRBD1; V: TRBV4-2; J: TRBJ2-3; size: -; DNA: TGTGCCAGCAGGCGAATGGGACAGGAGGTAGATACGCAGTATTTT; CDR3: CASRRMGQEVDTQYF
D: -; V: TRBV5-4; J: TRBJ2-3; size: -; DNA: TGTGCCAGCAGCCCAGGGAGCGGGAGCACAGATACGCAGTATTTT; CDR3: CASSPGSGSTDTQYF
D: -; V: TRBV19; J: TRBJ1-5; size: -; DNA: TGTGCCAGTAGTATCGGGGGGAGCAATCAGCCCCAGCATTTT; CDR3: CASSIGGSNQPQHF
D: TRBD1; V: TRBV5-1; J: TRBJ2-1; size: -; DNA: TGCGCCAGCAGCTTGGCCGGGACAGGTTACAATGAGCAGTTCTTC; CDR3: CASSLAGTGYNEQFF
D: TRBD2; V: TRBV7-2; J: TRBJ2-7; size: -; DNA: TGTGCCAGCAGCCGATTCCGGGGGGTACGAGAGCAGTACTTC; CDR3: CASSRFRGVREQYF